This T cell receptor (beta chain) was sequenced for a study of pediatric ulcerative colitis. During colonoscopy, one to two rectal pinch biopsies were collected. Only one count was recorded for this clone. What it binds is not known. V was pared by 1 base and J by 1 base, with 14 bases of the junction left unmatched. CDR3 size: 20 residues. Germline CDR1 and CDR2: GTSNPN and SVGIG (reference sequence). Study-wide results and limits: No controls had the two rectal clonotypes shared by ulcerative colitis patients. Two patients' blood samples yielded substantially fewer templates. Acute severe colitis showed lower rectal diversity from clonal expansions. Compared with controls, ulcerative colitis showed greater blood-rectum clone sharing.

The table came from immunoSEQ multiplex PCR; TCRdb's copy has only in-frame clones and leaves some out. Of some 35,000 clones listed, 81% are singletons. The rearrangement links TRBV30 to TRBJ2-6; 9 bases agree with TRBD1. Sequencing was done on a sample of gut tissue. This clonotype was sampled from a boy between 10 and 17 years old with mild ulcerative colitis. In DNA, the CDR3 is TGTGCCTGGAGTGCCCGGGACAGGGTAGTTCAGGGATCTGGGGCCAACGTCCTGACTTTC. Translation: CAWSARDRVVQGSGANVLTF. Complete variable domain (other parts from reference TRBV30 and TRBJ2-6): SQTIHQWPATLVQPVGSPLSLECTVEGTSNPNLYWYRQAAGRGLQLLFYSVGIGQISSEVPQNLSASRPQDRQFILSSKKLLLSDSGFYLCAWSARDRVVQGSGANVLTFGAGSRLTVL.